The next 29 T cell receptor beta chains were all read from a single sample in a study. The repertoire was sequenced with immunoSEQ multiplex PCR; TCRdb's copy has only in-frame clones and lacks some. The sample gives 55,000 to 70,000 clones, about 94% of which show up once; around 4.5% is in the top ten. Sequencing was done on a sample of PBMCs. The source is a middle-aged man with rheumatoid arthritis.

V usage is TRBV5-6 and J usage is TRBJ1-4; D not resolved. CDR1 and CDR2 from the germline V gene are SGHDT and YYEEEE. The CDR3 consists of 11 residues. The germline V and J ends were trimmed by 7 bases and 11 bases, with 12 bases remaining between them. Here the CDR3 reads CASAPRGKLFF. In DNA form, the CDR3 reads TGTGCCAGCGCACCGCGCGGGAAACTGTTTTTT.

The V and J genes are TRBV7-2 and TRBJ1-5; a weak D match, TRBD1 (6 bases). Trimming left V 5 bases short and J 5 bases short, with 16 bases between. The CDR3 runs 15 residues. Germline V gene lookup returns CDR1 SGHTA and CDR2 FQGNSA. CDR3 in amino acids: CASSLGRGADQPQHF. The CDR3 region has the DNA TGTGCCAGCAGCCTAGGTCGGGGGGCCGATCAGCCCCAGCATTTT.

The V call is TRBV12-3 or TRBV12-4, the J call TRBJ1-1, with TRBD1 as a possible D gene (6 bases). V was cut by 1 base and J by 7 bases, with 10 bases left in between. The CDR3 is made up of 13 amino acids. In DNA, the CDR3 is TGTGCCAGCAGTTTAGGGGGGCATGTTGAAGCTTTCTTT. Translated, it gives CASSLGGHVEAFF.

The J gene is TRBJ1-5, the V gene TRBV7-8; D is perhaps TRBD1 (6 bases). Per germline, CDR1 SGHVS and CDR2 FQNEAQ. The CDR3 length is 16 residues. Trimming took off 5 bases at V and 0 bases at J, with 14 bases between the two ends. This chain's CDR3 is CASSTLDRTSNQPQHF. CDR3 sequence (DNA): TGTGCCAGCAGCACCCTGGACAGAACTAGCAATCAGCCCCAGCATTTT.

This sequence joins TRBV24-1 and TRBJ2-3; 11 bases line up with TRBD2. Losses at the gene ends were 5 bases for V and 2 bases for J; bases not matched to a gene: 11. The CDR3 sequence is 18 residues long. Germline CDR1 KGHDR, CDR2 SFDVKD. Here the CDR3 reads CATSGRGTSGGNTDTQYF. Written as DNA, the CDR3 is TGTGCCACCAGTGGGAGGGGGACTAGCGGAGGGAACACAGATACGCAGTATTTT.

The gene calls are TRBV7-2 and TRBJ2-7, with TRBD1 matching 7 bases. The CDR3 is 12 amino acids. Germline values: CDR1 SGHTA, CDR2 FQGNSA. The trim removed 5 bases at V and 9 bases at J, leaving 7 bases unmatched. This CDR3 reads CASSARQGSQYF. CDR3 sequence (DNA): TGTGCCAGCAGCGCCAGACAGGGTTCGCAGTACTTC.

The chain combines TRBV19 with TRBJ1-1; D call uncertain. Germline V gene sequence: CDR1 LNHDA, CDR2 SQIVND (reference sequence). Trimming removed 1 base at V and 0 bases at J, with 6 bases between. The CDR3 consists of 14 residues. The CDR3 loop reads CASSIATVNTEAFF. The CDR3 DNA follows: TGTGCCAGTAGTATAGCCACAGTGAACACTGAAGCTTTCTTT. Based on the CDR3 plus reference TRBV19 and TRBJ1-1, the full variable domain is DGGITQSPKYLFRKEGQNVTLSCEQNLNHDAMYWYRQDPGQGLRLIYYSQIVNDFQKGDIAEGYSVSREKKESFPLTVTSAQKNPTAFYLCASSIATVNTEAFFGQGTRLTVV.

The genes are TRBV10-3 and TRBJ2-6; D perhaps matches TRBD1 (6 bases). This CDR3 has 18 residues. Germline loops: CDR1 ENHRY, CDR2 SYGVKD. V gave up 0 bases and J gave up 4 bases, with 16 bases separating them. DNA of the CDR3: TGTGCCATCAGTGAGTCGACTCAGGGGTCGGGAGGGGCCAACGTCCTGACTTTC. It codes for CAISESTQGSGGANVLTF.

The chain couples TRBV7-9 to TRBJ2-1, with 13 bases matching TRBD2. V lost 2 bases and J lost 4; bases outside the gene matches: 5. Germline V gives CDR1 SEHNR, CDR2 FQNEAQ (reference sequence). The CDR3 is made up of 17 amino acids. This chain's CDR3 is CASSLSATSGGYNEQFF. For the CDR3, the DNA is TGTGCCAGCAGCTTATCAGCGACTAGCGGGGGGTACAATGAGCAGTTCTTC. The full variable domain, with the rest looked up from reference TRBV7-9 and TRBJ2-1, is DTGVSQNPRHKITKRGQNVTFRCDPISEHNRLYWYRQTLGQGPEFLTYFQNEAQLEKSRLLSDRFSAERPKGSFSTLEIQRTEQGDSAMYLCASSLSATSGGYNEQFFGPGTRLTVL.

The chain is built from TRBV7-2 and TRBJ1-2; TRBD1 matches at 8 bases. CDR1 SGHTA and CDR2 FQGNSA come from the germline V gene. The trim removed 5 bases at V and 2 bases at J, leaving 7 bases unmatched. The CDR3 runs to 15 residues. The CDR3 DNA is TGTGCCAGCAGCCCAAGGACAGGGTACAACTATGGCTACACCTTC. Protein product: CASSPRTGYNYGYTF.

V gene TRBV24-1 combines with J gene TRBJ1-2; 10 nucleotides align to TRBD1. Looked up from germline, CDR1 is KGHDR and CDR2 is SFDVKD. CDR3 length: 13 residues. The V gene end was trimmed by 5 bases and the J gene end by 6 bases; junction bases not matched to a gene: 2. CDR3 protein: CATSAGTGDGYTF. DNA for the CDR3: TGTGCCACCAGTGCCGGGACAGGGGATGGCTACACCTTC.

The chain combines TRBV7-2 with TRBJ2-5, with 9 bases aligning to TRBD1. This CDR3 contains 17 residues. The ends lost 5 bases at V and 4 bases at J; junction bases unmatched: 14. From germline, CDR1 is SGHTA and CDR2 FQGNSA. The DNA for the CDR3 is TGTGCCAGCAGCACCTGGACAGGGGAAGTAAAGAGAGAGACCCAGTACTTC. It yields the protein CASSTWTGEVKRETQYF. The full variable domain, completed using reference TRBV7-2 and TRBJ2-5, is GAGVSQSPSNKVTEKGKDVELRCDPISGHTALYWYRQSLGQGLEFLIYFQGNSAPDKSGLPSDRFSAERTGGSVSTLTIQRTQQEDSAVYLCASSTWTGEVKRETQYFGPGTRLLVL.

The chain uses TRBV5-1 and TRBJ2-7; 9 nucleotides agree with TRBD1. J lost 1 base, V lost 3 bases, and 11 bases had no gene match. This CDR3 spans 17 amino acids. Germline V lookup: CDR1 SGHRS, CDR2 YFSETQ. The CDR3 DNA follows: TGCGCCAGCAGCTGGAGCCCTACAGGGGGCGCGTCCTACGAGCAGTACTTC. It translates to CASSWSPTGGASYEQYF.

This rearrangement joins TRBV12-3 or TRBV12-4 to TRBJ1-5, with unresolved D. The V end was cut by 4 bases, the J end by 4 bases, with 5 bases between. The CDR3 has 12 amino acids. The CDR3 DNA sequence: TGTGCCAGCAGTTCCATAAATCAGCCCCAGCATTTT. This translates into CASSSINQPQHF.

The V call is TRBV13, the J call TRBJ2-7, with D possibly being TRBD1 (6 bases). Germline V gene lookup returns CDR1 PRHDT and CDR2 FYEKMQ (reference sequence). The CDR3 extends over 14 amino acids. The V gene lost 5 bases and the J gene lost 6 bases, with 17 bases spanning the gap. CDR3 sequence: CASSRRGEGPEQYF. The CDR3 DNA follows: TGTGCCAGCAGCCGCAGGGGTGAAGGGCCCGAGCAGTACTTC.

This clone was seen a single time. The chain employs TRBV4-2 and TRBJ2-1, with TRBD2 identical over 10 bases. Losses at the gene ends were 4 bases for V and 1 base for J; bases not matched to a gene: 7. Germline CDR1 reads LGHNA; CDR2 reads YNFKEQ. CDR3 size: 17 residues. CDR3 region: CASSRNSGGRSYNEQFF. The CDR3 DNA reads TGTGCCAGCAGCCGGAATAGCGGGGGGCGATCCTACAATGAGCAGTTCTTC.

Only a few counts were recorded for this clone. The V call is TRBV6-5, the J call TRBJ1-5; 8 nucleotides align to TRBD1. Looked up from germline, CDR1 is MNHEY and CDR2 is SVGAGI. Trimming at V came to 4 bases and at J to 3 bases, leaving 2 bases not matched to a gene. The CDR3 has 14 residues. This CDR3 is CASSLDRVNQPQHF. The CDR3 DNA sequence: TGTGCCAGCAGTTTGGACAGGGTCAATCAGCCCCAGCATTTT.

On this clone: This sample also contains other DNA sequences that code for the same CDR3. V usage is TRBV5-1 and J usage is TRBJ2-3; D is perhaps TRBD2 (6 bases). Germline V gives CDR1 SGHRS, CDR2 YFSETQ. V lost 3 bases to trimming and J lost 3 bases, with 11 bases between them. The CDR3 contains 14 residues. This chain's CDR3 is CASSSGSSTDTQYF. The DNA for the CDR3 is TGCGCCAGCAGCTCCGGGAGCTCAACAGATACGCAGTATTTT.

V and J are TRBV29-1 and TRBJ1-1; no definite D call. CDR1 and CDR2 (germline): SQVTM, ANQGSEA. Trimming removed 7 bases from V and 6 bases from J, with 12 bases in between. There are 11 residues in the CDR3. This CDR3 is CSAEPGPEAFF. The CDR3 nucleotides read TGCAGCGCGGAGCCTGGACCTGAAGCTTTCTTT.

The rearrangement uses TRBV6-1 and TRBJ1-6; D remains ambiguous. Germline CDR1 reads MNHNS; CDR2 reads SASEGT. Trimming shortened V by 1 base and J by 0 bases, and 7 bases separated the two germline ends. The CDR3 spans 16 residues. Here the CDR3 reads CASSEVGSSYNSPLHF. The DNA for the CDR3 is TGTGCCAGCAGTGAAGTCGGGAGCTCCTATAATTCACCCCTCCACTTT.

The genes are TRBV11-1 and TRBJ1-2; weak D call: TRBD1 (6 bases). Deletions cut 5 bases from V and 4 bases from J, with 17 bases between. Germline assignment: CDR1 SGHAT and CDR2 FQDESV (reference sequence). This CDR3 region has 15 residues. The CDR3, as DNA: TGTGCCAGCAGCCCCCGGGACAACTTTGGCTATGGCTACACCTTC. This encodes CASSPRDNFGYGYTF.

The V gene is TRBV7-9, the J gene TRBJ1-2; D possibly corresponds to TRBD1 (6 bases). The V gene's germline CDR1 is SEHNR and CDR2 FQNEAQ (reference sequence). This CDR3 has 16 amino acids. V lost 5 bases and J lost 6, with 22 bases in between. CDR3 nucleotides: TGTGCCAGCAGCGCAAATGTCGCGGGGGGCGGTGATGGCTACACCTTC. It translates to CASSANVAGGGDGYTF.

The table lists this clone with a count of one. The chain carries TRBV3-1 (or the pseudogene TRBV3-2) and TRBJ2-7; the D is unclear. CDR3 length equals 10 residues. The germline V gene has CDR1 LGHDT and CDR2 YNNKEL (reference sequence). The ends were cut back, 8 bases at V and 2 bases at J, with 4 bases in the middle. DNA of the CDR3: TGTGCCAGCGCTCCCTACGAGCAGTACTTC. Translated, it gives CASAPYEQYF.

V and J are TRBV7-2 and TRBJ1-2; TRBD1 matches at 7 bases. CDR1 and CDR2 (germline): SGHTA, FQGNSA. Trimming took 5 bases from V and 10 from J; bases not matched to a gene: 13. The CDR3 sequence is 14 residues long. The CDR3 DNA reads TGTGCCAGCAGCCATTACGACAGGGAGGATGTCTACACCTTC. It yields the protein CASSHYDREDVYTF.

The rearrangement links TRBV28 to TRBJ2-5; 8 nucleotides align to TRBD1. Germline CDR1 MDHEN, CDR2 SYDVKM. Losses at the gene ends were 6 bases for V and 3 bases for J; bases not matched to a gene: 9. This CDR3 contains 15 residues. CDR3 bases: TGTGCCAGCAGACGAACCCCGGGACAGGAAGAGACCCAGTACTTC. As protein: CASRRTPGQEETQYF.

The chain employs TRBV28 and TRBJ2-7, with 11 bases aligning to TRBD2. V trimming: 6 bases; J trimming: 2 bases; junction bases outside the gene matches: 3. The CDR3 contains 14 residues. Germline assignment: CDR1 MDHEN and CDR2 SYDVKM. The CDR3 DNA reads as TGTGCCAGCAGCCGACTAGCGGGGACCTACGAGCAGTACTTC. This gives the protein CASSRLAGTYEQYF.

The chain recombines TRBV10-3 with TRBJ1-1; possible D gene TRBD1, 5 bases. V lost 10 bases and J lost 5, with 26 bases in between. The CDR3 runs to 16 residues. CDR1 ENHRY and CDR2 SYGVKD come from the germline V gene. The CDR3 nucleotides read TGTGCCACCGGCCGGGGCGGGAAGGCTTCTAAAACTGAAGCTTTCTTT. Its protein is CATGRGGKASKTEAFF.

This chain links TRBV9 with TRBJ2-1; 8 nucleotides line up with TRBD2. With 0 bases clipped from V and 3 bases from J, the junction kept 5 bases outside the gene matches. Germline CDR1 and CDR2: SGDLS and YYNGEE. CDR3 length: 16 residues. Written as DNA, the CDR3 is TGTGCCAGCAGCGTAGGGTGGAGCGGGGGCTACAATGAGCAGTTCTTC. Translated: CASSVGWSGGYNEQFF.

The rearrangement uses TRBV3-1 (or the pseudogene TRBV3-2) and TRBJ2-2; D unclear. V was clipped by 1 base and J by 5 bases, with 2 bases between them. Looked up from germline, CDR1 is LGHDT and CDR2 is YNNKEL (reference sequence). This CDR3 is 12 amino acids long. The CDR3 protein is CASSQVTGELFF. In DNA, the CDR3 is TGTGCCAGCAGCCAAGTAACCGGGGAGCTGTTTTTT.